These 9 T cell receptor beta chains share one sample of origin, sequenced in a study of T cells in localized non-small cell lung cancer. Profiled with immunoSEQ multiplex PCR; TCRdb holds only in-frame clones, not every one. Of over 1,000 clones in the sample, approximately 29% were seen once. The specimen comprised normal lung tissue next to the tumor, sampled before any cancer treatment. The receptors were sampled from a male donor aged 60 or older with stage I squamous cell lung carcinoma.

This clone occurred a few times. Here the CDR3 reads CASSTSLPTDEQFF. The CDR3 nucleotides read TGTGCCAGTAGTACCTCGCTTCCTACGGATGAGCAGTTCTTC. The V and J genes are TRBV19 and TRBJ2-1; D not certain. The ends were cut back, 4 bases at V and 8 bases at J, with 15 bases in the middle. Germline CDR1 LNHDA, CDR2 SQIVND (reference sequence). The length of the CDR3 is 14 residues.

This rearrangement joins TRBV19 to TRBJ2-3, with TRBD2 as a possible D gene (6 bases). CDR1 is LNHDA, CDR2 SQIVND, per germline (reference sequence). Trimming took off 1 base at V and 0 bases at J, with 17 bases between the two ends. CDR3 length: 18 residues. The CDR3 reads CASSIGKGAGTSTDTQYF. The CDR3 DNA reads TGTGCCAGTAGTATAGGAAAAGGAGCGGGCACTAGCACAGATACGCAGTATTTT.

The chain employs TRBV19 and TRBJ1-2; a possible D gene is TRBD1 (5 bases). With 5 bases removed from V and 7 bases from J, the gap between germline ends came to 14 bases. This CDR3 is built from 13 residues. The germline V gene encodes CDR1 LNHDA and CDR2 SQIVND (reference sequence). CDR3 bases: TGTGCCAGTAGTTTCTCAGGGAGTGGTGGCTACACCTTC. Translated, it gives CASSFSGSGGYTF.

The chain joins TRBV1 to TRBJ1-4. TRBV1 is termed a pseudogene. The CDR3 totals 15 residues. The CDR3 reads CASSFSLGVGEKLFF. In nucleotides, the CDR3 is TGCGCCAGCAGCTTCTCCCTTGGGGTAGGGGAAAAACTGTTTTTT.

The rearrangement joins TRBV19 to TRBJ2-3; TRBD2 agrees at 11 bases. Per germline, CDR1 LNHDA and CDR2 SQIVND (reference sequence). The CDR3 covers 15 residues. J gave up 2 bases and V 6 bases, and 4 bases lay outside the gene matches. CDR3 sequence (DNA): TGTGCCAGTAGAACTAGCGGGGGATACACAGATACGCAGTATTTT. Residues: CASRTSGGYTDTQYF.

The chain recombines TRBV19 with TRBJ1-4; TRBD1 matches 7 bases. V was clipped by 3 bases and J by 5 bases; unmatched bases: 6. CDR1 LNHDA and CDR2 SQIVND come from the germline V gene (reference sequence). This CDR3 contains 15 residues. The CDR3 sequence is CASSIGTATNEKLFF. The DNA of the CDR3 is TGTGCCAGTAGTATTGGGACAGCTACCAATGAAAAACTGTTTTTT.

This clone ranks as medium-sized (0.01 to 0.1%). J is TRBJ2-3 and V is TRBV6-1, with a possible D match to TRBD1 (6 bases). Trimming cost V 0 bases and J 3 bases, with 10 bases left between them. The CDR3 contains 15 residues. Germline assignment: CDR1 MNHNS and CDR2 SASEGT. The CDR3 DNA reads TGTGCCAGCAGTGAAGCGGGGCAGGGGACAGATACGCAGTATTTT. As protein: CASSEAGQGTDTQYF.

The chain couples TRBV19 to TRBJ1-4, with D unclear. V was pared by 1 base and J by 10 bases, with 7 bases between. CDR3 size: 12 residues. Germline values: CDR1 LNHDA, CDR2 SQIVND (reference sequence). The CDR3 sequence is CASSIGVGKLFF. The CDR3 DNA is TGTGCCAGTAGTATAGGGGTCGGAAAACTGTTTTTT.

J is TRBJ1-1 and V is TRBV25-1, with TRBD1 matching 8 bases. V shed 6 bases and J 1 base; nucleotides not matched to a gene: 7. Germline V CDR1 and CDR2: MGHDK, SYGVNS. The CDR3 contains 15 residues. CDR3 sequence (DNA): TGTGCCAGCAGCCCCCGGACAGGGAGGAACACTGAAGCTTTCTTT. Amino acids: CASSPRTGRNTEAFF.